What follows are 15 T cell receptor beta chains derived from one specimen sequenced in a study of T cell responses to AZD1222 COVID-19 vaccine. Sequencing was performed with immunoSEQ multiplex PCR; in TCRdb, only in-frame clones are kept and a portion is missing. The sample shows tens of thousands of clones, around nine tenths of them seen only once. The sequencing here drew on peripheral blood, taken 28 days after the second AZD1222 dose. All receptors come from an adult who received the AZD1222 COVID-19 vaccine.

V is TRBV6-4 and J is TRBJ1-1; no clear D. V was trimmed by 6 bases and J by 3 bases, leaving 8 bases between them. The CDR3 spans 12 residues. Germline lookup yields CDR1 MRHNA and CDR2 SNTAGT. The CDR3 protein is CASSGLYTEAFF. The CDR3 DNA reads as TGTGCCAGCAGCGGACTGTACACTGAAGCTTTCTTT.

The J gene is TRBJ1-6, the V gene TRBV7-3; tentatively, D is TRBD1 (5 bases). Germline CDR1 reads SGHTA; CDR2 reads FQGTGA. The CDR3 is 15 residues long. Trimming took off 0 bases at V and 7 bases at J, with 10 bases between the two ends. This CDR3 reads CASSLTFQGNSPLHF. Here the CDR3 DNA reads TGTGCCAGCAGCTTAACGTTCCAGGGCAATTCACCCCTCCACTTT.

The table lists this clone with a few counts. The chain combines TRBV19 with TRBJ1-1; TRBD1 might be the D (5 bases). The germline V and J ends were trimmed by 3 bases and 1 base, with 15 bases remaining between them. This CDR3 is built from 16 residues. Germline V gives CDR1 LNHDA, CDR2 SQIVND (reference sequence). The CDR3: CASSIPPGRGNTEAFF. DNA of the CDR3: TGTGCCAGTAGTATTCCCCCGGGACGAGGGAACACTGAAGCTTTCTTT.

This chain uses TRBV20-1 with TRBJ2-5; D is uncertain. This CDR3 is 11 amino acids long. In germline, CDR1 is DFQATT, CDR2 SNEGSKA (reference sequence). Trimming cost V 7 bases and J 2 bases, with 8 bases left between them. The CDR3 DNA reads TGCAGTGGGACGGTTCAAGAGACCCAGTACTTC. It is translated as CSGTVQETQYF.

The rearrangement joins TRBV4-1 to TRBJ1-5; 8 bases agree with TRBD1. The germline CDR1 and CDR2 sequences are MGHRA and YSYEKL. V was clipped by 0 bases and J by 2 bases; unmatched bases: 6. The CDR3 is 17 residues long. The CDR3 DNA reads TGCGCCAGCAGCCAAGATCGGGGGACAGGCCGCAATCAGCCCCAGCATTTT. Protein: CASSQDRGTGRNQPQHF.

The chain joins TRBV2 to TRBJ2-7; TRBD1 might be the D (5 bases). The CDR3 contains 12 residues. V lost 2 bases and J lost 4, with 6 bases in between. Germline V CDR1 and CDR2: SNHLY, FYNNEI. CDR3 sequence: CASSEKGYEQYF. The CDR3 nucleotides read TGTGCCAGCAGTGAAAAGGGGTACGAGCAGTACTTC.

V gene TRBV10-3 combines with J gene TRBJ2-2; 9 bases fit TRBD2. The CDR3 length is 15 residues. Germline-derived CDR1 and CDR2 are ENHRY and SYGVKD. Trimming at V came to 4 bases and at J to 7 bases, leaving 7 bases not matched to a gene. The CDR3 protein is CAISASGGHGGELFF. The CDR3 DNA follows: TGTGCCATCAGTGCCAGCGGGGGGCACGGCGGGGAGCTGTTTTTT.

The gene calls are TRBV7-8 and TRBJ1-4; no firm D call. V gave up 5 bases and J gave up 2 bases, with 15 bases separating them. The CDR3 covers 16 residues. Germline V lookup: CDR1 SGHVS, CDR2 FQNEAQ. The CDR3 protein is CASSPHFKGTNEKLFF. The CDR3 DNA reads as TGTGCCAGCAGCCCCCATTTTAAAGGGACTAATGAAAAACTGTTTTTT.

The V call is TRBV5-5, the J call TRBJ1-2; possible D gene TRBD1, 5 bases. The germline CDR1 and CDR2 sequences are SGHKS and YYEKEE (reference sequence). CDR3 length: 15 residues. Trimming removed 0 bases from V and 7 bases from J, with 16 bases in between. The CDR3 DNA reads as TGTGCCAGCAGCTTGGTCAGGGACCCCGTTCGTGGCTACACCTTC. This gives the protein CASSLVRDPVRGYTF.

V gene TRBV28 combines with J gene TRBJ1-5, with D hard to call. The V gene lost 3 bases and the J gene lost 0 bases, with 12 bases spanning the gap. In germline, CDR1 is MDHEN, CDR2 SYDVKM. There are 16 residues in the CDR3. Here the CDR3 reads CASSFPASYSNQPQHF. CDR3 coding DNA: TGTGCCAGCAGTTTCCCGGCGAGCTATAGCAATCAGCCCCAGCATTTT.

J is TRBJ2-2 and V is TRBV30; D is perhaps TRBD1 (5 bases). This CDR3 comprises 13 residues. Trimming pared 0 bases from V and 8 bases from J, leaving 10 bases between. Germline V gene data show CDR1 as GTSNPN and CDR2 as SVGIG (reference sequence). Here the CDR3 DNA reads TGTGCCTGGAGTGTTCAGGGTCTAGGGGAGCTGTTTTTT. The encoded protein is CAWSVQGLGELFF.

The chain combines TRBV27 with TRBJ2-7; 11 positions match TRBD2. Looked up from germline, CDR1 is MNHEY and CDR2 is SMNVEV (reference sequence). Trimming cost V 5 bases and J 2 bases; bases outside gene matches: 5. CDR3 length: 15 residues. The CDR3 reads CASSLSGGGTYEQYF. The CDR3 DNA reads TGTGCCAGCAGTCTTAGCGGGGGGGGAACCTACGAGCAGTACTTC.

The chain recombines TRBV7-6 with TRBJ2-1, with 11 nucleotides matching TRBD2. V gave up 5 bases and J gave up 0 bases; unmatched junction bases: 15. This CDR3 spans 20 amino acids. The germline V gene encodes CDR1 SGHVS and CDR2 FNYEAQ. CDR3 coding DNA: TGTGCCAGCAGCACCCATGAGGGTAGCGGGGGGGCTTGCTCCTACAATGAGCAGTTCTTC. Its protein product is CASSTHEGSGGACSYNEQFF.

The chain recombines TRBV18 with TRBJ1-2, with D uncertain. This CDR3 comprises 14 residues. Germline CDR1 is KGHSH and CDR2 is LQKENI. The ends were cut back, 0 bases at V and 0 bases at J, with 5 bases in the middle. Here the CDR3 reads CASSPPTPNYGYTF. As DNA, the CDR3 is TGTGCCAGCTCACCACCGACACCTAACTATGGCTACACCTTC.

This clone was seen just once. This sequence joins TRBV7-9 and TRBJ1-5; the D is unclear. CDR1 and CDR2 (germline): SEHNR, FQNEAQ (reference sequence). V dropped 6 bases and J dropped 0 bases, with 12 bases sitting between them. The CDR3 has 15 residues. The DNA of the CDR3 is TGTGCCAGCAGTACCAGCGGAAATAGCAATCAGCCCCAGCATTTT. It encodes CASSTSGNSNQPQHF.